The rows below give T cell receptor beta chains drawn from one sample of a study of T cell changes during pregnancy in multiple sclerosis. Only in-frame clones appear in the TCRdb table, and some are missing; sequencing was by immunoSEQ multiplex PCR. The sample gives tens of thousands of clones, around 86% of which show up once; approximately 13% is in the top ten. This specimen consisted of CD8+ T cells from peripheral blood mononuclear cells, obtained in the first trimester of pregnancy. These receptors were obtained from a female donor in good health, enrolled as a control in a pregnancy study. Both conserved end residues are part of each CDR3. A D gene is named only where the DNA matches it firmly. Only part of the rows carry a size: once, few, many, or a class if the clone is expanded.

>NA|TRBV4-2|TRBJ2-1|NA|13
TGTGCCAGCAGCCAAGTATCCCTTAATGAGCAGTTCTTC
CASSQVSLNEQFF
>NA|TRBV6-6|TRBJ2-7|NA|14
TGTGCCAGCAGTTACACAGGGAGATCCTACGAGCAGTACTTC
CASSYTGRSYEQYF
>NA|TRBV7-8|TRBJ2-1|NA|15
TGTGCCAGCAGCTTACTCCTCGGTGACTACAATGAGCAGTTCTTC
CASSLLLGDYNEQFF
>once|TRBV7-3|TRBJ2-1|NA|13
TGTGCCAGCAGCCTTGAGACCTACAATGAGCAGTTCTTC
CASSLETYNEQFF
>few|TRBV6-4|TRBJ2-6|NA|16
TGTGCCAGCAGTGACTCTAGCGGCTCTGGGGCCAACGTCCTGACTTTC
CASSDSSGSGANVLTF
>NA|TRBV11-3|TRBJ2-3|TRBD2|16
TGTGCCAGCAGCCCCCGACTAGCGGGAGGTTCAGATACGCAGTATTTT
CASSPRLAGGSDTQYF
>NA|TRBV6-6|TRBJ1-2|TRBD1|16
TGTGCCAGCAGTCCCAGAATTAGACAGGGCGACTATGGCTACACCTTC
CASSPRIRQGDYGYTF
>NA|TRBV5-6|TRBJ2-3|TRBD2|14
TGTGCCAGCAGCTGGACTAGCGGGGGAGATACGCAGTATTTT
CASSWTSGGDTQYF
>NA|TRBV15|TRBJ1-1|NA|13
TGTGCCACCAGCTACCGGGGGGACACTGAAGCTTTCTTT
CATSYRGDTEAFF
>medium-sized|TRBV6-4|TRBJ2-1|TRBD2|15
TGTGCCAGCAGTGACTCCCTAGCGGGGTCTAATGAGCAGTTCTTC
CASSDSLAGSNEQFF
>few|TRBV30|TRBJ2-7|TRBD2|14
TGTGCCTGGAGTTTAGCGGGAGGGCCACACGAGCAGTACTTC
CAWSLAGGPHEQYF
>NA|TRBV6-5|TRBJ2-3|TRBD1|15
TGTGCCAGCAGTCTCGGGACAGGGGACACAGATACGCAGTATTTT
CASSLGTGDTDTQYF
>NA|TRBV7-9|TRBJ2-2|NA|14
TGTGCCAGCAGCCCCCCGCGGGACACCGGGGAGCTGTTTTTT
CASSPPRDTGELFF
>NA|TRBV6-5|TRBJ1-2|TRBD1|13
TGTGCCAGCAGTTACCGGGACAGCTATGGCTACACCTTC
CASSYRDSYGYTF
>once|TRBV13|TRBJ2-1|TRBD2|14
TGTGCCAGCAGCGGCGGGGGGGCGGGGAATGAGCAGTTCTTC
CASSGGGAGNEQFF
>NA|TRBV10-1|TRBJ2-2|TRBD1|13
TGCGCCATCACAGAGCCACAGGGGTGGGAGCTGTTTTTT
CAITEPQGWELFF
>NA|TRBV27|TRBJ2-5|NA|13
TGTGCCAGCAGTTTCAACGGGGAAGAGACCCAGTACTTC
CASSFNGEETQYF
>NA|TRBV27|TRBJ2-7|NA|15
TGTGCCAGCAGTTTATCATCGACTCCTGCCTACGAGCAGTACTTC
CASSLSSTPAYEQYF
>NA|TRBV6-4|TRBJ2-7|TRBD1|14
TGTGCCAGCACCAGACAGGGGCCTTCCTACGAGCAGTACTTC
CASTRQGPSYEQYF
>NA|TRBV27|TRBJ1-2|TRBD1|14
TGTGCCAGCAGCCTCAGACAGGGAAGGGATGGCTACACCTTC
CASSLRQGRDGYTF